The 24 T cell receptor beta chains below were found in one sample sequenced in a study of cytomegalovirus exposure and HLA in healthy donors. The PCR employed 60 Vbeta primers together with 13 Jbeta primers. TCRdb's copy holds only in-frame clones and misses some; the assay was immunoSEQ multiplex PCR. There are roughly 110,000 clones in the sample, with less than 4.5% held by the top ten. Sequences were obtained from PBMCs. The source of these receptors is a man aged 30 to 39 in good health and CMV-seronegative.

The CDR3 nucleotides are TGTGCCAGCAGCTCCAGTGAGGGTTGGGCAACTAATGAAAAACTGTTTTTT. This translates into CASSSSEGWATNEKLFF. This chain uses TRBV7-8 with TRBJ1-4; D is unclear. V lost 4 bases, J lost 0 bases, and 15 bases lay in between. Per the germline V gene, CDR1 is SGHVS and CDR2 is FQNEAQ. The CDR3 has 17 amino acids.

The rearrangement joins TRBV15 to TRBJ1-3; D remains unclear. The CDR3 loop spans 16 amino acids. In germline, CDR1 is LNHNV, CDR2 YYDKDF (reference sequence). V was pared by 0 bases and J by 2 bases, with 11 bases between. The CDR3 nucleotides are TGTGCCACCAGCAGAGACCTGAATCGAGCTGGAAACACCATATATTTT. Encoded protein: CATSRDLNRAGNTIYF.

This chain joins TRBV6-4 and TRBJ1-5; a weak D match, TRBD1 (6 bases). Germline assignment: CDR1 MRHNA and CDR2 SNTAGT. V lost 3 bases and J lost 9, with 12 bases in between. The CDR3 sequence is 13 residues long. CDR3 coding DNA: TGTGCCAGCAGTGAAGAACAGGGTGGGCCCCAGCATTTT. It translates to CASSEEQGGPQHF.

This rearrangement joins TRBV7-9 to TRBJ2-5; a weak D match, TRBD1 (6 bases). The V end was cut by 4 bases, the J end by 5 bases, with 14 bases between. This CDR3 region has 14 residues. CDR1 SEHNR and CDR2 FQNEAQ come from the germline V gene (reference sequence). The CDR3 sequence: CASSYRQDRETQYF. The CDR3 nucleotides are TGTGCCAGCAGCTACCGACAGGATCGGGAGACCCAGTACTTC.

This sequence joins TRBV5-6 and TRBJ2-3; 12 bases align to TRBD2. With 1 base clipped from V and 8 bases from J, the junction kept 8 bases outside the gene matches. The CDR3 sequence is 16 residues long. The germline CDR1 and CDR2 sequences are SGHDT and YYEEEE. CDR3 protein: CASSLKPSGGAITQYF. CDR3 coding DNA: TGTGCCAGCAGCTTGAAGCCTAGCGGGGGGGCAATTACGCAGTATTTT.

A word on this clone: The sample contains more than one DNA sequence encoding this CDR3. The V and J genes are TRBV27 and TRBJ1-4, with D possibly TRBD1 on 5 matching bases. The CDR3 spans 14 residues. Germline loops: CDR1 MNHEY, CDR2 SMNVEV (reference sequence). Trimming shortened V by 5 bases and J by 6 bases, and 13 bases separated the two germline ends. The CDR3 protein is CASSPDREHEKLFF. The CDR3 DNA reads as TGTGCCAGCAGTCCAGACAGAGAGCATGAAAAACTGTTTTTT.

The V gene is TRBV18, the J gene TRBJ1-4; TRBD1 matches at 7 bases. V dropped 3 bases and J dropped 7; count of bases not matched to a gene: 5. The germline V gene encodes CDR1 KGHSH and CDR2 LQKENI. CDR3 length: 14 amino acids. The CDR3 loop is CASSPGQGGEKLFF. CDR3 bases: TGTGCCAGCTCACCGGGCCAGGGGGGTGAAAAACTGTTTTTT. The full variable domain, completed using reference TRBV18 and TRBJ1-4, is NAGVMQNPRHLVRRRGQEARLRCSPMKGHSHVYWYRQLPEEGLKFMVYLQKENIIDESGMPKERFSAEFPKEGPSILRIQQVVRGDSAAYFCASSPGQGGEKLFFGSGTQLSVL.

The CDR3: CASSARDYNEQFF. The CDR3 nucleotides are TGTGCCAGCAGCGCCCGGGACTACAATGAGCAGTTCTTC. This chain joins TRBV7-6 and TRBJ2-1, with a tentative D call TRBD2 (5 bases). CDR1 SGHVS and CDR2 FNYEAQ come from the germline V gene. The CDR3 has 13 amino acids. Trimming took 5 bases from V and 3 from J, leaving 8 bases between them.

The chain carries TRBV2 and TRBJ2-2, with 7 bases that match TRBD2. CDR3 length: 16 amino acids. In germline, CDR1 is SNHLY, CDR2 FYNNEI. Germline trimming cut 5 bases from V and 1 base from J; bases unmatched to any gene: 7. CDR3 sequence: CASSHETSWNTGELFF. In DNA form, the CDR3 reads TGTGCCAGCAGTCACGAGACTAGCTGGAACACCGGGGAGCTGTTTTTT.

The chain combines TRBV5-4 with TRBJ1-2; D is unclear. The germline gives CDR1 SGHNT, CDR2 YYREEE (reference sequence). CDR3 length equals 14 residues. Deletions cut 4 bases from V and 0 bases from J, with 10 bases between. The CDR3 sequence: CASSPNGANYGYTF. The CDR3 DNA is TGTGCCAGCAGCCCGAACGGGGCTAACTATGGCTACACCTTC.

This chain connects TRBV18 to TRBJ2-6; TRBD1 aligns across 10 bases. J lost 2 bases, V lost 3 bases, and 7 bases had no gene match. CDR1 is KGHSH, CDR2 LQKENI, per germline. This CDR3 contains 18 residues. The CDR3 sequence is CASSPRDRGSTGANVLTF. CDR3 DNA sequence: TGTGCCAGCTCACCCCGGGACAGGGGTAGCACTGGGGCCAACGTCCTGACTTTC.

The chain carries TRBV5-4 and TRBJ1-2; 8 positions agree with TRBD1. The V gene end was trimmed by 2 bases and the J gene end by 7 bases; junction bases not matched to a gene: 4. Looked up from germline, CDR1 is SGHNT and CDR2 is YYREEE (reference sequence). The CDR3 consists of 13 residues. The CDR3 loop reads CASSFGQGAGYTF. The CDR3 DNA reads as TGTGCCAGCAGCTTTGGACAGGGAGCTGGCTACACCTTC. Looking up the rest from reference TRBV5-4 and TRBJ1-2 gives the full variable domain: ETGVTQSPTHLIKTRGQQVTLRCSSQSGHNTVSWYQQALGQGPQFIFQYYREEENGRGNFPPRFSGLQFPNYSSELNVNALELDDSALYLCASSFGQGAGYTFGSGTRLTVV.

The chain recombines TRBV9 with TRBJ2-2, with 9 nucleotides matching TRBD2. CDR1 SGDLS and CDR2 YYNGEE come from the germline V gene. The CDR3 has 18 residues. With V trimmed by 0 bases and J by 0 bases, 6 bases remained unmatched. This CDR3 is CASSVGLAGFANTGELFF. CDR3 bases: TGTGCCAGCAGCGTAGGTCTAGCGGGGTTCGCGAACACCGGGGAGCTGTTTTTT.

To note about this clone: Relative to the germline gene, one junction end is altered; a read error may explain this. This chain connects TRBV5-1 to TRBJ2-1; 10 bases fit TRBD2. The CDR3 is 14 amino acids. Germline CDR1 reads SGHRS; CDR2 reads YFSETQ. CDR3 nucleotides: TGCGCCACCAGCGGGGGGGACTCCTACAATGAGCAGTTCTTC. Protein product: CATSGGDSYNEQFF.

For the CDR3, the DNA is TGCGCCAGCAGCACCGACAGTCGTGGGGGCTACACCTTC. Amino acids: CASSTDSRGGYTF. The chain has TRBV5-1 and TRBJ1-2; TRBD1 is a possible D gene (5 bases). The V and J ends lost 4 bases and 8 bases respectively, with 15 bases between them. This CDR3 has 13 residues. Germline CDR1 SGHRS, CDR2 YFSETQ.

This chain connects TRBV11-3 to TRBJ2-7, with 9 positions matching TRBD1. J gave up 4 bases and V 5 bases, and 9 bases lay outside the gene matches. This CDR3 has 15 amino acids. Germline V gene data show CDR1 as SGHNT and CDR2 as YENEEA. CDR3 in DNA: TGTGCCAGCAGCGACTCCGGGACAGGGACGTACGAGCAGTACTTC. Its translation: CASSDSGTGTYEQYF. Drawing the rest from reference TRBV11-3 and TRBJ2-7, the complete variable domain is EAGVVQSPRYKIIEKKQPVAFWCNPISGHNTLYWYLQNLGQGPELLIRYENEEAVDDSQLPKDRFSAERLKGVDSTLKIQPAELGDSAVYLCASSDSGTGTYEQYFGPGTRLTVT.

Note on this clone: The missing conserved phenylalanine or tryptophan at the end of this CDR3 makes a read error likely. J is TRBJ1-1 and V is TRBV6-5, with a tentative D call TRBD1 (5 bases). Germline V gives CDR1 MNHEY, CDR2 SVGAGI. V gave up 8 bases and J gave up 2 bases, with 15 bases separating them. CDR3 size: 14 residues. The CDR3 bases are TGTGCCAGCTCAGGGTATTCCCCTAACACTGAAGCTTTCTCT. Encoded protein: CASSGYSPNTEAFS.

The V and J genes are TRBV2 and TRBJ2-1, with TRBD2 matching 9 bases. Germline assignment: CDR1 SNHLY and CDR2 FYNNEI. V trimming: 8 bases; J trimming: 10 bases; junction bases outside the gene matches: 9. The CDR3 has 13 residues. The DNA of the CDR3 is TGTGCCAGCTGGGGCGGGGGGGCAGAGGAGCAGTTCTTC. Its protein product is CASWGGGAEEQFF.

The V gene is TRBV19, the J gene TRBJ1-1, with D tentatively TRBD1 (5 bases). CDR3 length: 12 amino acids. V gave up 10 bases and J gave up 3 bases, with 12 bases separating them. Germline V gene sequence: CDR1 LNHDA, CDR2 SQIVND (reference sequence). CDR3 in amino acids: CATLTAYTEAFF. CDR3 bases: TGTGCCACCCTGACAGCTTACACTGAAGCTTTCTTT.

CDR3 sequence (DNA): TGTGCCAGCAGCCCAGGGAGGGGGCAGGGGGCAGCGGGGGGAACGGTAAAGACCCAGTACTTC. The encoded protein is CASSPGRGQGAAGGTVKTQYF. The chain uses TRBV4-2 and TRBJ2-5; D is possibly TRBD2 (9 bases). V lost 4 bases to trimming and J lost 6 bases, with 36 bases between them. Germline assignment: CDR1 LGHNA and CDR2 YNFKEQ. The CDR3 totals 21 residues.

As DNA, the CDR3 is TGTGCCAGCAGTGAACCCGGCTATGGCTACACCTTC. Translation: CASSEPGYGYTF. This chain connects TRBV6-1 to TRBJ1-2; unclear D gene. The CDR3 totals 12 residues. Trimming pared 2 bases from V and 4 bases from J, leaving 5 bases between. Looked up from germline, CDR1 is MNHNS and CDR2 is SASEGT.

The chain joins TRBV30 to TRBJ1-2; D call uncertain. This CDR3 contains 15 residues. CDR1 and CDR2 from the germline V gene are GTSNPN and SVGIG (reference sequence). Trimming cost V 0 bases and J 7 bases, with 18 bases left between them. The CDR3 loop reads CAWSVLRARGSGYTF. As DNA, the CDR3 is TGTGCCTGGAGTGTACTCCGTGCGAGAGGGTCTGGCTACACCTTC.

This chain joins TRBV2 and TRBJ2-7; 10 bases align to TRBD1. In germline, CDR1 is SNHLY, CDR2 FYNNEI. CDR3 length: 14 amino acids. The V and J ends lost 9 bases and 2 bases, in that order; junction bases with no gene match: 7. The CDR3, as DNA: TGTGCCAGTTTACTAGACAGGGGGCCCTACGAGCAGTACTTC. Protein product: CASLLDRGPYEQYF.

V usage is TRBV11-2 and J usage is TRBJ2-1; TRBD1 aligns across 7 bases. V lost 1 base, J lost 8 bases, and 5 bases stayed unmatched. The germline gives CDR1 SGHAT, CDR2 FQNNGV. The CDR3 consists of 14 residues. As DNA, the CDR3 is TGTGCCAGCAGCTTAGCGACAGGGTCAGATGAGCAGTTCTTC. Residues: CASSLATGSDEQFF.